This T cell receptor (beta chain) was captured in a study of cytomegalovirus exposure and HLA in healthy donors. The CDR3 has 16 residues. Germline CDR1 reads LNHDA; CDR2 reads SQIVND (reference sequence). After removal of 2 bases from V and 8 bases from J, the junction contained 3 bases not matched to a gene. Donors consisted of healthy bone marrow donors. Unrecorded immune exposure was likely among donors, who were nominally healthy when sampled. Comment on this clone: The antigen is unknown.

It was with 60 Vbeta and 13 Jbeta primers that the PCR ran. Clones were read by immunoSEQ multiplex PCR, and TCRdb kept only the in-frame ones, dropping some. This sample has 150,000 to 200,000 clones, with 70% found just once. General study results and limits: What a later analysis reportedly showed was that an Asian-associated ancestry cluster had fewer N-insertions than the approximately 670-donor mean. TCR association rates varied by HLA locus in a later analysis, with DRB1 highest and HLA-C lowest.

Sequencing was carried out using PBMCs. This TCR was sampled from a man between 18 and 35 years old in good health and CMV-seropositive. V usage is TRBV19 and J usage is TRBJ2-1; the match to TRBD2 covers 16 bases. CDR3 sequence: CASSIWGTSGRDEQFF. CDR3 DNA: TGTGCCAGTAGTATATGGGGGACTAGCGGGAGGGATGAGCAGTTCTTC. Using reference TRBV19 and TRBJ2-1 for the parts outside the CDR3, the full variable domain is DGGITQSPKYLFRKEGQNVTLSCEQNLNHDAMYWYRQDPGQGLRLIYYSQIVNDFQKGDIAEGYSVSREKKESFPLTVTSAQKNPTAFYLCASSIWGTSGRDEQFFGPGTRLTVL.